Here is one T cell receptor beta chain with its context. V shed 3 bases and J shed 0 bases, with 11 bases lying between them. Germline CDR1 and CDR2: SGHVS and FQNEAQ. This CDR3 is 15 amino acids long. The data were obtained in a study of T cell responses to AZD1222 COVID-19 vaccine. Generated by immunoSEQ multiplex PCR, the TCRdb table keeps only in-frame clones and is missing some. This sample has roughly 150,000 clones; 91% occur once, and the top ten carry about 1.5%. This chain joins TRBV7-8 and TRBJ1-1; D is undetermined. The receptor's source is an adult in good health. The material sequenced was peripheral blood, taken on day 0 of AZD1222 vaccination. CDR3 loop: CASSFAGAMNTEAFF. The CDR3 DNA sequence: TGTGCCAGCAGCTTCGCGGGAGCGATGAACACTGAAGCTTTCTTT.